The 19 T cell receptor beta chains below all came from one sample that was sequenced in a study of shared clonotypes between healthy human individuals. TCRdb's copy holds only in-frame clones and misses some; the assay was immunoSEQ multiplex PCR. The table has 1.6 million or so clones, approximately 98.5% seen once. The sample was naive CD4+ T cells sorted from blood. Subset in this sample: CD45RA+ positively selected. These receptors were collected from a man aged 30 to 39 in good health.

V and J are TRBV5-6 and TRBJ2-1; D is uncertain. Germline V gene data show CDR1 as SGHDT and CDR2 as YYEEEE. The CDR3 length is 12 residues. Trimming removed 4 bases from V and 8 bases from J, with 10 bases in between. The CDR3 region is CASSELVDEQFF. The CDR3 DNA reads TGTGCCAGCAGCGAACTGGTGGATGAGCAGTTCTTC.

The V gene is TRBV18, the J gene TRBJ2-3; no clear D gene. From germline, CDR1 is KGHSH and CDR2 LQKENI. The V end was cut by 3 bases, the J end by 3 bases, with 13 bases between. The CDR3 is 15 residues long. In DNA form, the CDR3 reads TGTGCCAGCTCACCCGTGGCCGTCGGGACAGATACGCAGTATTTT. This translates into CASSPVAVGTDTQYF.

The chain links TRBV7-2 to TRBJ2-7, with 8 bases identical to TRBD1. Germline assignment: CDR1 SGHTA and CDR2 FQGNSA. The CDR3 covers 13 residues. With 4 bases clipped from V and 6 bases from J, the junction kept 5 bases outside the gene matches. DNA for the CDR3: TGTGCCAGCAGCTGGACAGGGTTCGTCGAGCAGTACTTC. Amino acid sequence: CASSWTGFVEQYF.

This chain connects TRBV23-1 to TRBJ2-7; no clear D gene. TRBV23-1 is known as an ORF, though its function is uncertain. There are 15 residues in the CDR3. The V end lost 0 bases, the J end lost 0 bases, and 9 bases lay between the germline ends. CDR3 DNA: TGCGCCAGCAGTCAATCGCGCCATAGCTCCTACGAGCAGTACTTC. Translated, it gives CASSQSRHSSYEQYF.

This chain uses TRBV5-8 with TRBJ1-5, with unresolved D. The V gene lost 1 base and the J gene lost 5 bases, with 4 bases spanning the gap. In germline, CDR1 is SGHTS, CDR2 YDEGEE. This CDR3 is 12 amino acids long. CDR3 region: CASSLTYQPQHF. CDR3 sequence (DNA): TGTGCCAGCAGCTTGACTTATCAGCCCCAGCATTTT.

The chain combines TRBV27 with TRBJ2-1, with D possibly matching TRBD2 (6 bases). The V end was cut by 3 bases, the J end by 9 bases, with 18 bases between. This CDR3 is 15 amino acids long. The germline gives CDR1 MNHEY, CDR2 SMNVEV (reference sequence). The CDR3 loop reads CASSFDTSLAAEQFF. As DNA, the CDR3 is TGTGCCAGCAGTTTCGACACTAGCCTGGCTGCTGAGCAGTTCTTC.

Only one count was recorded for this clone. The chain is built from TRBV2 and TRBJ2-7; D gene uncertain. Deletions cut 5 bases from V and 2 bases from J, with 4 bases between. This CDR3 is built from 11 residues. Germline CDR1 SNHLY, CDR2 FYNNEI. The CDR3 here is CASSYTYEQYF. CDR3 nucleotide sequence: TGTGCCAGCAGTTACACCTACGAGCAGTACTTC.

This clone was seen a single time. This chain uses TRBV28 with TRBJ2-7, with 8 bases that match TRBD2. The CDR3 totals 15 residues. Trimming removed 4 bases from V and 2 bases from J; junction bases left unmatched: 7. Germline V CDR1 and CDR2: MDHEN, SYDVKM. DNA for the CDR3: TGTGCCAGCAGTTCGGGGGGGGACGGTCCCTACGAGCAGTACTTC. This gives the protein CASSSGGDGPYEQYF. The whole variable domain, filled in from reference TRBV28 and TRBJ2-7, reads DVKVTQSSRYLVKRTGEKVFLECVQDMDHENMFWYRQDPGLGLRLIYFSYDVKMKEKGDIPEGYSVSREKKERFSLILESASTNQTSMYLCASSSGGDGPYEQYFGPGTRLTVT.

The CDR3 region is CATSRDGDPLNEQYF. CDR3 nucleotide sequence: TGTGCCACCAGCAGAGATGGAGACCCTCTGAACGAGCAGTACTTC. The chain has TRBV15 and TRBJ2-7; D gene unclear. V lost 0 bases and J 5 bases, leaving 14 bases between the germline ends. The CDR3 is 15 residues long. The germline CDR1 and CDR2 sequences are LNHNV and YYDKDF (reference sequence). Together with reference TRBV15 and TRBJ2-7, the CDR3 gives the full variable domain: DAMVIQNPRYQVTQFGKPVTLSCSQTLNHNVMYWYQQKSSQAPKLLFHYYDKDFNNEADTPDNFQSRRPNTSFCFLDIRSPGLGDTAMYLCATSRDGDPLNEQYFGPGTRLTVT.

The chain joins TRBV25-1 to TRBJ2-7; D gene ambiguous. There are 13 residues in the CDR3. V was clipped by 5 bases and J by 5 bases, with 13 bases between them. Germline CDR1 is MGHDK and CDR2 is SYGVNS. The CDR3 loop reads CASSPTPVHEQYF. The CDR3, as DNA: TGTGCCAGCAGTCCGACCCCCGTACACGAGCAGTACTTC.

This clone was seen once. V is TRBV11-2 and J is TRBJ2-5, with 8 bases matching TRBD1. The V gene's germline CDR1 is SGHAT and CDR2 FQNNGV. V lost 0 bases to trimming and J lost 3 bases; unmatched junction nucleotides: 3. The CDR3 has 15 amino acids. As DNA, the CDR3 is TGTGCCAGCAGCTTAGAAACAGGGGGGAAAGAGACCCAGTACTTC. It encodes CASSLETGGKETQYF.

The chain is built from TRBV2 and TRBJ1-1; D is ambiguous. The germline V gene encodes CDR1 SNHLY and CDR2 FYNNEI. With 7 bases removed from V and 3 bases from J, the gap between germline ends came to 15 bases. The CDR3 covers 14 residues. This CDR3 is CASKSNTRHTEAFF. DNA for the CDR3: TGTGCCAGCAAATCCAATACAAGGCACACTGAAGCTTTCTTT.

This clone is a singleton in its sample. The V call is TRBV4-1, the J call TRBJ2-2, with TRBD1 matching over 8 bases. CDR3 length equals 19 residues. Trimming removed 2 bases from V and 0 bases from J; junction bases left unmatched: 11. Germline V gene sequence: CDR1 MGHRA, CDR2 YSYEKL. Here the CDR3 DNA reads TGCGCCAGCAGCCAACGTGGGGGCAGGGGGCCCGCGAACACCGGGGAGCTGTTTTTT. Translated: CASSQRGGRGPANTGELFF.

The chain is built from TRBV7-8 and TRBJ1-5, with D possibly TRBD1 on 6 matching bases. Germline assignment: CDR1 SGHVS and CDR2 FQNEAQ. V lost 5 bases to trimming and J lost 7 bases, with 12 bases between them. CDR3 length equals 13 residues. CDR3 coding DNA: TGTGCCAGCAGCCAAGACAGGCCCCAGCCCCAGCATTTT. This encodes CASSQDRPQPQHF.

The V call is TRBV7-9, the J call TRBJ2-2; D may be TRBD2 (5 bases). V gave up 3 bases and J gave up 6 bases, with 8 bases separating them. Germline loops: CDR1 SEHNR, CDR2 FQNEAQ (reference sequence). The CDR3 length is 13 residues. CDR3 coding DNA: TGTGCCAGCAGCTTCGGGGTTTCCGGGGAGCTGTTTTTT. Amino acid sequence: CASSFGVSGELFF.

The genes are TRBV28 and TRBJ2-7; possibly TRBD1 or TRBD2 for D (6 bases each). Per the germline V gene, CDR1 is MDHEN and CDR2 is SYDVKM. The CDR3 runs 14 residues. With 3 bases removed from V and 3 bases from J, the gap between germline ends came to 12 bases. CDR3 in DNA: TGTGCCAGCAGTTTTCGGGGGCGGCTCTACGAGCAGTACTTC. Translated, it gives CASSFRGRLYEQYF.

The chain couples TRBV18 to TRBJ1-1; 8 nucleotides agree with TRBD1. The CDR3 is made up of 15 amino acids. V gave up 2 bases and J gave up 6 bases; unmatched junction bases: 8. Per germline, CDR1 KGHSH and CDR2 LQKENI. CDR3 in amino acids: CASSPKTGESAEAFF. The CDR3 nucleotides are TGTGCCAGCTCACCAAAGACAGGGGAGTCCGCTGAAGCTTTCTTT.

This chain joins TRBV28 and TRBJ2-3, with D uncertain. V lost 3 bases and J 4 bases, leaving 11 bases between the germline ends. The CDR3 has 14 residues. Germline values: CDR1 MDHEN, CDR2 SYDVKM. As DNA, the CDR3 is TGTGCCAGCAGTTTTGGGGATTCCGCAGATACGCAGTATTTT. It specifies CASSFGDSADTQYF. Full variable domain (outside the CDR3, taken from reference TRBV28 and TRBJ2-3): DVKVTQSSRYLVKRTGEKVFLECVQDMDHENMFWYRQDPGLGLRLIYFSYDVKMKEKGDIPEGYSVSREKKERFSLILESASTNQTSMYLCASSFGDSADTQYFGPGTRLTVL.

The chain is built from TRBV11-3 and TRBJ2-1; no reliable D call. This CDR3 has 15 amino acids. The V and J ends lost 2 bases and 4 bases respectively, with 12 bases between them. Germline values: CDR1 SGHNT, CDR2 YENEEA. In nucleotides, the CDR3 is TGTGCCAGCAGCTTATCCACCGGACGGTACAATGAGCAGTTCTTC. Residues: CASSLSTGRYNEQFF.